The 27 T cell receptor beta chains below were found in one sample sequenced in a study of blood T cell repertoires in COVID-19. Assay: immunoSEQ multiplex PCR; the TCRdb copy retains only in-frame clones and omits some. The data hold a few hundred thousand clones, with roughly 86% observed a single time. Source material: peripheral blood. These receptors were collected from a human donor with acute or convalescent COVID-19. The donor label of this sample is uncertain.

The V call is TRBV28, the J call TRBJ1-1, with D possibly being TRBD1 (6 bases). CDR3 size: 13 residues. V was shortened by 5 bases and J by 2 bases, with 9 bases between the two germline ends. The germline gives CDR1 MDHEN, CDR2 SYDVKM. For the CDR3, the DNA is TGTGCCAGCAGTGGGGGACATAACACTGAAGCTTTCTTT. Its translation is CASSGGHNTEAFF.

J is TRBJ1-2 and V is TRBV6-5; weak D call: TRBD1 (6 bases). The CDR3 has 12 amino acids. V lost 6 bases and J lost 6, with 11 bases in between. Germline CDR1 reads MNHEY; CDR2 reads SVGAGI. The CDR3 spells CASSKGHNGYTF. As DNA, the CDR3 is TGTGCCAGCAGCAAGGGACATAATGGCTACACCTTC.

The chain couples TRBV6-2 or TRBV6-3 to TRBJ1-5; 8 nucleotides agree with TRBD1. V lost 6 bases and J lost 2; bases outside the gene matches: 9. Germline assignment: CDR1 MNHEY and CDR2 SVGEGT. The CDR3 is 16 residues long. The CDR3 sequence: CASSPGTGLGNQPQHF. Written as DNA, the CDR3 is TGTGCCAGCAGCCCTGGGACAGGCCTGGGCAATCAGCCCCAGCATTTT.

In nucleotides, the CDR3 is TGTGCCAGCAGCCCGAGGGGACTGACGAGCTCCTACAATGAGCAGTTCTTC. Translated, it gives CASSPRGLTSSYNEQFF. This chain links TRBV9 with TRBJ2-1, with a tentative D call TRBD2 (6 bases). The CDR3 has 17 amino acids. The germline gives CDR1 SGDLS, CDR2 YYNGEE. V was shortened by 4 bases and J by 0 bases, with 17 bases between the two germline ends.

The gene calls are TRBV5-1 and TRBJ2-7, with TRBD1 identical over 7 bases. The J segment lost 2 bases and the V segment lost 0 bases, leaving 5 bases of the junction unmatched. Looked up from germline, CDR1 is SGHRS and CDR2 is YFSETQ. The CDR3 consists of 15 residues. The chain's CDR3 is CASSLEPGQPYEQYF. The CDR3 DNA reads as TGCGCCAGCAGCTTGGAACCGGGACAGCCCTACGAGCAGTACTTC.

The chain is built from TRBV19 and TRBJ1-6; TRBD1 agrees at 7 bases. The CDR3 has 14 residues. Germline V lookup: CDR1 LNHDA, CDR2 SQIVND (reference sequence). V was clipped by 6 bases and J by 9 bases; unmatched bases: 8. CDR3 DNA: TGTGCCAGTAGACTGGGACAGACAACTTCACCCCTCCACTTT. It translates to CASRLGQTTSPLHF.

The chain carries TRBV2 and TRBJ2-2; 8 nucleotides agree with TRBD1. The CDR3 contains 15 residues. CDR1 is SNHLY, CDR2 FYNNEI, per germline. V lost 5 bases, J lost 5 bases, and 7 bases stayed unmatched. In DNA, the CDR3 is TGTGCCAGCAGTCCTTGGACAGGGCGAACCGGGGAGCTGTTTTTT. Its translation is CASSPWTGRTGELFF.

V gene TRBV4-1 combines with J gene TRBJ2-7; 7 bases match TRBD2. The CDR3 has 17 residues. Germline V gives CDR1 MGHRA, CDR2 YSYEKL. V shed 1 base, J shed 0 bases, and the junction held 9 bases outside the gene matches. In DNA form, the CDR3 reads TGCGCCAGCAGCCAAGGGGCCGGGACTATTGTCTCCTACGAGCAGTACTTC. Translation: CASSQGAGTIVSYEQYF.

This clone has only one observation. The rearrangement uses TRBV5-1 and TRBJ2-1; 9 bases fit TRBD2. V lost 3 bases and J lost 3; bases outside the gene matches: 10. Germline V lookup: CDR1 SGHRS, CDR2 YFSETQ. This CDR3 region has 17 residues. CDR3 sequence (DNA): TGCGCCAGCAGCTGGGGGGCGGGAGGGTCAAACTACAATGAGCAGTTCTTC. Translation: CASSWGAGGSNYNEQFF.

V and J are TRBV5-5 and TRBJ2-7; possibly TRBD1 for D (5 bases). The germline V and J ends were trimmed by 2 bases and 5 bases, with 14 bases remaining between them. Germline V gene data show CDR1 as SGHKS and CDR2 as YYEKEE (reference sequence). CDR3 length: 14 amino acids. The CDR3: CASSLQDLRDEQYF. The CDR3 region has the DNA TGTGCCAGCAGCTTACAGGATCTTCGGGACGAGCAGTACTTC.

In DNA form, the CDR3 reads TGTGCCAGTAGCACGGGGGGGACCTATGGCTACACCTTC. It encodes CASSTGGTYGYTF. The chain has TRBV6-5 and TRBJ1-2, with D possibly TRBD1 on 5 matching bases. CDR3 length equals 13 residues. Germline values: CDR1 MNHEY, CDR2 SVGAGI. V was shortened by 9 bases and J by 4 bases, with 15 bases between the two germline ends.

The V and J genes are TRBV7-9 and TRBJ1-6; TRBD1 might be the D (6 bases). The germline CDR1 and CDR2 sequences are SEHNR and FQNEAQ (reference sequence). The CDR3 sequence is 16 residues long. V lost 1 base and J lost 5, with 12 bases in between. The CDR3 DNA reads TGTGCCAGCAGCTTAGGCGAACAGGGCCATAATTCACCCCTCCACTTT. This encodes CASSLGEQGHNSPLHF.

A single count supports this clone. The V gene is TRBV19, the J gene TRBJ2-3, with TRBD1 as a possible D gene (5 bases). This CDR3 contains 13 residues. From germline, CDR1 is LNHDA and CDR2 SQIVND (reference sequence). The V end lost 10 bases, the J end lost 0 bases, and 11 bases lay between the germline ends. CDR3 sequence reads: CATRQISTDTQYF. The CDR3, as DNA: TGTGCCACTCGACAGATTAGCACAGATACGCAGTATTTT.

The V gene is TRBV7-9, the J gene TRBJ2-6; D is unclear. V was clipped by 5 bases and J by 2 bases, with 10 bases between them. The length of the CDR3 is 15 residues. CDR1 is SEHNR and CDR2 is FQNEAQ in the germline V gene (reference sequence). The CDR3 is CASSPPGAGANVLTF. In DNA form, the CDR3 reads TGTGCCAGCAGCCCCCCGGGTGCTGGGGCCAACGTCCTGACTTTC.

This sequence joins TRBV2 and TRBJ2-3; tentatively, D is TRBD1 (6 bases). V was trimmed by 9 bases and J by 1 base, leaving 23 bases between them. Looked up from germline, CDR1 is SNHLY and CDR2 is FYNNEI. There are 17 residues in the CDR3. The CDR3 coding sequence is TGTGCCAGTACTGGGACACACCAACCTCTCGGCACAGATACGCAGTATTTT. It is translated as CASTGTHQPLGTDTQYF.

A few counts support this clone. This chain uses TRBV14 with TRBJ1-3, with no clear D. Germline CDR1 is SGHDN and CDR2 is FVKESK. This CDR3 has 14 residues. Trimming left V 4 bases short and J 0 bases short, with 7 bases between. CDR3 sequence reads: CASSRYSSGNTIYF. The CDR3 DNA reads TGTGCCAGCAGCCGCTATAGCTCTGGAAACACCATATATTTT.

This clone was observed a few times. The chain employs TRBV2 and TRBJ1-5; D may be TRBD1 (6 bases). The CDR3 covers 15 residues. Trimming left V 2 bases short and J 2 bases short, with 10 bases between. Germline V gene sequence: CDR1 SNHLY, CDR2 FYNNEI. CDR3 residues: CASSEQGLGNQPQHF. The CDR3 bases are TGTGCCAGCAGTGAACAGGGGTTGGGCAATCAGCCCCAGCATTTT.

The gene calls are TRBV4-1 and TRBJ1-3; D unresolved. Germline CDR1 MGHRA, CDR2 YSYEKL. V lost 2 bases and J lost 0, with 14 bases in between. This CDR3 is 17 amino acids long. In nucleotides, the CDR3 is TGCGCCAGCAGCCAAAAGAGGACTCGCCTCTCTGGAAACACCATATATTTT. Translated: CASSQKRTRLSGNTIYF.

Here the CDR3 reads CASSLVAGVRNEQFF. The CDR3 region has the DNA TGCGCCAGCAGCTTGGTAGCGGGAGTTCGGAATGAGCAGTTCTTC. The chain uses TRBV5-1 and TRBJ2-1, with 9 bases matching TRBD2. The ends lost 0 bases at V and 7 bases at J; junction bases unmatched: 5. This CDR3 comprises 15 residues. Germline-derived CDR1 and CDR2 are SGHRS and YFSETQ.

This clone was seen a few times. V is TRBV18 and J is TRBJ2-2, with 9 bases identical to TRBD1. Trimming cost V 4 bases and J 5 bases; bases outside gene matches: 8. Per the germline V gene, CDR1 is KGHSH and CDR2 is LQKENI. This CDR3 spans 16 amino acids. The CDR3 is CASSQSGQGSTGELFF. DNA for the CDR3: TGTGCCAGCTCACAAAGTGGACAGGGGTCGACCGGGGAGCTGTTTTTT.

This clone was counted between two and nine times. The CDR3 DNA follows: TGTGCCTGGGGGACAGGGGTCAGTTCACCCCTCCACTTT. Protein product: CAWGTGVSSPLHF. The gene calls are TRBV30 and TRBJ1-6, with 10 bases matching TRBD1. The CDR3 runs 13 residues. The V segment lost 5 bases and the J segment 9 bases; nucleotides outside the gene matches: 4. Per the germline V gene, CDR1 is GTSNPN and CDR2 is SVGIG (reference sequence).

The CDR3 reads CASSLDRAVLFF. The CDR3 DNA reads TGTGCCAGCAGCTTAGACAGGGCCGTACTGTTTTTT. V is TRBV11-2 and J is TRBJ1-4; D is perhaps TRBD1 (5 bases). In germline, CDR1 is SGHAT, CDR2 FQNNGV. The CDR3 covers 12 residues. V was cut by 0 bases and J by 13 bases, with 9 bases left in between.

The chain recombines TRBV6-1 with TRBJ2-1; 7 bases agree with TRBD1. The junction had 6 bases not matched to a gene; V was cut back by 3 bases and J by 4 bases. CDR1 MNHNS and CDR2 SASEGT come from the germline V gene. The CDR3 runs 15 residues. For the CDR3, the DNA is TGTGCCAGCAGTGAGGACAGGCCCCCTTACAATGAGCAGTTCTTC. Encoded protein: CASSEDRPPYNEQFF.

This clone appeared once. This rearrangement joins TRBV30 to TRBJ1-5; D possibly corresponds to TRBD1 (6 bases). V was clipped by 2 bases and J by 4 bases, with 12 bases between them. This CDR3 is built from 14 residues. CDR1 is GTSNPN and CDR2 is SVGIG in the germline V gene (reference sequence). CDR3 in DNA: TGTGCCTGGAGTTTGAGGGGGGGAAATCAGCCCCAGCATTTT. Protein: CAWSLRGGNQPQHF.

For the CDR3, the DNA is TGCAGCGTTGAATCAGGAGCGGTGCTGTTTTTT. Translation gives CSVESGAVLFF. The chain couples TRBV29-1 to TRBJ2-2, with D possibly TRBD2 on 5 matching bases. This CDR3 is built from 11 residues. Germline CDR1 SQVTM, CDR2 ANQGSEA. V dropped 2 bases and J dropped 13 bases, with 11 bases sitting between them.

The chain employs TRBV2 and TRBJ1-2; tentative D call: TRBD1 (6 bases). Per the germline V gene, CDR1 is SNHLY and CDR2 is FYNNEI. The CDR3 is made up of 13 amino acids. Trimming removed 2 bases at V and 7 bases at J, with 11 bases between. CDR3 amino acids: CASSEQGLRGYTF. CDR3 sequence (DNA): TGTGCCAGCAGTGAACAGGGGTTGCGTGGCTACACCTTC.

This chain uses TRBV4-1 with TRBJ1-2; a weak D match, TRBD1 (6 bases). The CDR3 sequence is 14 residues long. Per the germline V gene, CDR1 is MGHRA and CDR2 is YSYEKL. With 0 bases removed from V and 8 bases from J, the gap between germline ends came to 13 bases. This CDR3 is CASSQETRGKGYTF. The CDR3 coding sequence is TGCGCCAGCAGCCAAGAGACAAGGGGGAAGGGCTACACCTTC.